The rows below give T cell receptor beta chains drawn from one sample of a study of shared clonotypes between healthy human individuals. Data came from immunoSEQ multiplex PCR; TCRdb stores just in-frame clones and leaves some out. The table includes 950,000 to 1,300,000 clones, 60% to 80% detected once. Sequencing input: memory CD4+ T cells sorted from blood. All receptors come from a man between 18 and 29 years old in good health. Both conserved end residues are part of each CDR3. D genes are given only for firm matches. Only some rows state a clone size, as once, few, many or a class for expanded clones.

TRBV5-1,TRBJ2-1,.,TRBD2,TGCGCCAGCAGCACGGGACTAGCGGGGATCGGGTCCTACAATGAGCAGTTCTTC,CASSTGLAGIGSYNEQFF
TRBV14,TRBJ1-3,few,.,TGTGCCAGCAGCCTCGTCAGGGGAAGGGGAAACACCATATATTTT,CASSLVRGRGNTIYF
TRBV5-1,TRBJ1-1,.,.,TGCGCCAGCAGCTTGGATGGAGGGCAGAACACTGAAGCTTTCTTT,CASSLDGGQNTEAFF
TRBV4-3,TRBJ1-1,.,.,TGCGCCAGCAGCCGGGGGGTGATGAACACTGAAGCTTTCTTT,CASSRGVMNTEAFF
TRBV5-5,TRBJ2-4,few,TRBD1,TGTGCCAGCAGCCTAGACAGGGGGCGACCCAAAAACATTCAGTACTTC,CASSLDRGRPKNIQYF
TRBV11-2,TRBJ2-5,.,.,TGTGCCAGCAGCTTAGAGGGGACCCAAAAAGCCGAGACCCAGTACTTC,CASSLEGTQKAETQYF
TRBV7-9,TRBJ1-2,.,.,TGTGCCAGCACCCCGGACAGTAACTATGGCTACACCTTC,CASTPDSNYGYTF
TRBV2,TRBJ2-7,.,TRBD1,TGTGCCAGCACCCAAGGCCGGGACAGGGTCAATCAGTACTTC,CASTQGRDRVNQYF
TRBV7-2,TRBJ1-6,.,.,TGTGCCAGCAGCTTAGGGGGGAGGGGAGGTTCACCCCTCCACTTT,CASSLGGRGGSPLHF
TRBV28,TRBJ2-3,.,.,TGTGCCAGCAGTCCCCAGGGAGCAGATACGCAGTATTTT,CASSPQGADTQYF
TRBV19,TRBJ1-5,few,.,TGTGCCAGTAGTATAGGCCAGGGCCTGAATCAGCCCCAGCATTTT,CASSIGQGLNQPQHF
TRBV6-6,TRBJ2-3,.,.,TGTGCCAGCAGTTACTCGGTCGTGGATACGCAGTATTTT,CASSYSVVDTQYF
TRBV9,TRBJ1-6,.,.,TGTGCCAGCAGCGTTTTCGAAAATTCACCCCTCCACTTT,CASSVFENSPLHF
TRBV11-2,TRBJ1-3,.,.,TGTGCCAGCAGCTTAGCGCAGCGATCCTCTGGAAACACCATATATTTT,CASSLAQRSSGNTIYF
TRBV27,TRBJ2-2,.,TRBD2,TGTGCCAGCAGTTCCCAATCTAGCGGGGCCACCGGGGAGCTGTTTTTT,CASSSQSSGATGELFF
TRBV11-2,TRBJ2-1,.,.,TGTGCCAGCAGCTTAGATTTCTCGCGGGACTACAATGAGCAGTTCTTC,CASSLDFSRDYNEQFF
TRBV30,TRBJ2-7,.,.,TGTGCCTGGAGTGGGGCAGCCTCTACGACGCAGTACTTC,CAWSGAASTTQYF
TRBV11-3,TRBJ2-1,once,.,TGTGCCAGCAGCTTGAACCCCACCAGTAATGAGCAGTTCTTC,CASSLNPTSNEQFF
TRBV29-1,TRBJ2-7,.,.,TGCAGCGTTGTATCAGGGGCCGCGTACGAGCAGTACTTC,CSVVSGAAYEQYF
TRBV5-6,TRBJ1-2,.,TRBD1,TGTGCCAGCAGCGAGGGACAGGGGGGATTGTTGGGCTACACCTTC,CASSEGQGGLLGYTF
TRBV7-2,TRBJ2-1,.,.,TGTGCCAGCAGACTGGACTCGAGCTCCTACAATGAGCAGTTCTTC,CASRLDSSSYNEQFF
TRBV6-1,TRBJ1-5,.,.,TGTGCCAGCAGTGCAGAGCCCGAAGGGGGCAATCAGCCCCAGCATTTT,CASSAEPEGGNQPQHF
TRBV7-9,TRBJ1-2,.,.,TGTGCCAGCAGCTTCTTGGGGGACGGCTACACCTTC,CASSFLGDGYTF
TRBV11-2,TRBJ2-7,.,TRBD1,TGTGCCAGCAGCCTCCCGGGACAGGGGTCCTACGAGCAGTACTTC,CASSLPGQGSYEQYF
TRBV5-1,TRBJ2-1,.,TRBD2,TGCGCCAGCAGTGGCGGGAGCTCCTACAATGAGCAGTTCTTC,CASSGGSSYNEQFF
TRBV5-4,TRBJ2-2,.,.,TGTGCCAGCAGCTTGGAGGTGAACACCGGGGAGCTGTTTTTT,CASSLEVNTGELFF
TRBV6-1,TRBJ1-5,.,.,TGTGCCAGCAGTGATCGGAGGGACGGGGATCAGCCCCAGCATTTT,CASSDRRDGDQPQHF
TRBV9,TRBJ2-2,few,.,TGTGCCAGCAGCGCCCGGACAGAGGCCGGGGAGCTGTTTTTT,CASSARTEAGELFF
TRBV7-2,TRBJ2-1,.,.,TGTGCCAGCAGCTTATTTCTAGCGGAGCAGTTCTTC,CASSLFLAEQFF
TRBV9,TRBJ2-5,.,.,TGTGCCAGCAGCGCAGGACCGGGACACTCAGAGACCCAGTACTTC,CASSAGPGHSETQYF
TRBV30,TRBJ2-2,once,.,TGTGCCTGGGGTGTAACCGGGGAGCTGTTTTTT,CAWGVTGELFF
TRBV7-6,TRBJ2-6,.,.,TGTGCCAGCAGCGATAGCCGGTTCTCTGGGGCCAACGTCCTGACTTTC,CASSDSRFSGANVLTF
TRBV18,TRBJ2-3,.,.,TGTGCCAGCTCACCACCGAACGCAGATACGCAGTATTTT,CASSPPNADTQYF
TRBV19,TRBJ1-1,.,.,TGTGCCAGTAGCCCGAACCGGCCTGAAGCTTTCTTT,CASSPNRPEAFF
TRBV5-1,TRBJ2-7,.,.,TGCGCCAGCAGCTTGGAAGGCGGTGGCTACGAGCAGTACTTC,CASSLEGGGYEQYF
TRBV30,TRBJ1-1,.,TRBD1,TGTGCCTGGAGTGTAACCAGGGGGCTCCCCATGGCTGAAGCTTTCTTT,CAWSVTRGLPMAEAFF
TRBV2,TRBJ1-5,few,.,TGTGCCAGCAGCCAGAGGGATCAGCCCCAGCATTTT,CASSQRDQPQHF
TRBV5-1,TRBJ1-1,few,.,TGCGCCAGCAGCTTGGCAGAGAACACTGAAGCTTTCTTT,CASSLAENTEAFF
TRBV29-1,TRBJ2-3,.,.,TGCAGCGTTGAGGTCTTTCTCCCCCCAGATACGCAGTATTTT,CSVEVFLPPDTQYF
TRBV9,TRBJ1-3,.,.,TGTGCCAGCAGCGTAGACGGGACCCTCCGCGACACCATATATTTT,CASSVDGTLRDTIYF
TRBV9,TRBJ1-2,.,.,TGTGCCAGCAGCGCAGGAGGGACGGGACGAGCTAACTATGGCTACACCTTC,CASSAGGTGRANYGYTF
TRBV2,TRBJ2-2,.,TRBD2,TGTGCCAGCAGAACTAGCGGGGGAAACACCGGGGAGCTGTTTTTT,CASRTSGGNTGELFF
TRBV2,TRBJ1-2,few,.,TGTGCCAGCAGCGCGGGACCGAGCTTAGATGGCTACACCTTC,CASSAGPSLDGYTF
TRBV30,TRBJ2-3,.,TRBD2,TGTGCCTGGAACAAAGCGGGGGGACGGGGGGATACGCAGTATTTT,CAWNKAGGRGDTQYF
TRBV14,TRBJ2-7,.,.,TGTGCCAGCAGCCAAGACGCCAGGGTTGGACTCGAGCAGTACTTC,CASSQDARVGLEQYF
TRBV30,TRBJ1-1,.,.,TGTGCCTGGAGAAAGGTCTTGGACACTGAAGCTTTCTTT,CAWRKVLDTEAFF
TRBV29-1,TRBJ2-1,.,.,TGCAGCGTCATGGGACGGGATAGCTACAATGAGCAGTTCTTC,CSVMGRDSYNEQFF
TRBV6-5,TRBJ1-6,few,.,TGTGCCAGCAGTTTGAAACGGGATTCACCCCTCCACTTT,CASSLKRDSPLHF
TRBV7-2,TRBJ1-3,few,.,TGTGCCAGCAGCTTAGGGATGGGGGGATTCCTCTCTGGAAACACCATATATTTT,CASSLGMGGFLSGNTIYF
TRBV7-2,TRBJ2-5,.,TRBD2,TGTGCCAGCAGAATGACTAGCGGGAACGGGGAGACCCAGTACTTC,CASRMTSGNGETQYF
TRBV7-2,TRBJ2-4,.,.,TGTGCCAGCAGCCCGAGGCCGGGAATTATGAACATTCAGTACTTC,CASSPRPGIMNIQYF
TRBV6-5,TRBJ2-5,.,.,TGTGCCAGCAGTTACTCCCCTCGGGGAGGCCAAGAGACCCAGTACTTC,CASSYSPRGGQETQYF
TRBV7-8,TRBJ2-5,once,.,TGTGCCAGCAGCTACCGGGACACGAAGACCCAGTACTTC,CASSYRDTKTQYF
TRBV6-5,TRBJ1-5,.,.,TGTGCCAGCAGTTCGGGTGCGCTGGGGAATCAGCCCCAGCATTTT,CASSSGALGNQPQHF